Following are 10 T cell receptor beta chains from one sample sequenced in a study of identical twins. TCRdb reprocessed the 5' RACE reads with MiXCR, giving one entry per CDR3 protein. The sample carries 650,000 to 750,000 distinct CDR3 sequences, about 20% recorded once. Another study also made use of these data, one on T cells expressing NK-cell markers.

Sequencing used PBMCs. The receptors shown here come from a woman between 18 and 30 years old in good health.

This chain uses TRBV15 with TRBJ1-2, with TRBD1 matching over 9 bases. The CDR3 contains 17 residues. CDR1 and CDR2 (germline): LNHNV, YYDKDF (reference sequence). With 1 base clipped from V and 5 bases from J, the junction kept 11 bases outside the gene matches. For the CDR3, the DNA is TGTGCCACCAGCAGAGGCGGGACAGGGACCCTTTTTTATGGCTACACCTTC. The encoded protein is CATSRGGTGTLFYGYTF.

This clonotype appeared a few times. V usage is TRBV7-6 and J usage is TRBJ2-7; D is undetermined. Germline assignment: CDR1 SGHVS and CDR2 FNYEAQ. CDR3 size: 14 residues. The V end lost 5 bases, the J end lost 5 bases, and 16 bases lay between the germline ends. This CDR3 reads CASSPVSSFDEQYF. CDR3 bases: TGTGCCAGCAGCCCAGTTAGTAGTTTCGACGAGCAGTACTTC.

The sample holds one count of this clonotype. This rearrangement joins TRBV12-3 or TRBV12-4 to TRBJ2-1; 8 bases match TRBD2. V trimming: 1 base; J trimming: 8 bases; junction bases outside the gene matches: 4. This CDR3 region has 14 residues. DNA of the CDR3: TGTGCCAGCAGTTTAGGAAGCGGGGGAGATGAGCAGTTCTTC. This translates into CASSLGSGGDEQFF.

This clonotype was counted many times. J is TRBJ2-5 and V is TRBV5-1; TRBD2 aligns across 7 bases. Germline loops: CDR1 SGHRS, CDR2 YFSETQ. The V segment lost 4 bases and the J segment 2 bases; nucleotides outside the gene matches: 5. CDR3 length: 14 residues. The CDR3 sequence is CASSLGGGQETQYF. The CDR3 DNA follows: TGCGCCAGCAGCCTTGGGGGGGGGCAAGAGACCCAGTACTTC.

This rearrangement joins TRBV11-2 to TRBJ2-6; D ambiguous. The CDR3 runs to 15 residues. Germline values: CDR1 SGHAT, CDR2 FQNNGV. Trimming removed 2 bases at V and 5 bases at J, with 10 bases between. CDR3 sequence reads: CASSLTGFRANVLTF. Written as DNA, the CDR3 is TGTGCCAGCAGCTTAACTGGCTTTAGGGCCAACGTCCTGACTTTC.

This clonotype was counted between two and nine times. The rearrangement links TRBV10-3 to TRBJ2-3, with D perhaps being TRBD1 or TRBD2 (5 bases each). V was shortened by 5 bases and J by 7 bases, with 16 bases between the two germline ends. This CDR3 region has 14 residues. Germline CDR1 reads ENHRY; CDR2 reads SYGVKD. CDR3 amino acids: CAISRDGSSHTQYF. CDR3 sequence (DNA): TGTGCCATCAGTCGGGACGGATCCTCTCATACGCAGTATTTT.

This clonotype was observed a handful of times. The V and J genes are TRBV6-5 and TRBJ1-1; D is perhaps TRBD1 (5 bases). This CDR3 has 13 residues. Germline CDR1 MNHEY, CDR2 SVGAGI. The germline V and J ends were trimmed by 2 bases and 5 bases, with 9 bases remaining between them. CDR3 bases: TGTGCCAGCAGTTACGATCGGGGGACTGAAGCTTTCTTT. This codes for CASSYDRGTEAFF.

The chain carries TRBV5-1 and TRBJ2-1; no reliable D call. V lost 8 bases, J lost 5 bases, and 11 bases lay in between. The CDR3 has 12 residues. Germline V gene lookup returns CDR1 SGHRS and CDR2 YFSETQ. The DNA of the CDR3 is TGCGCCAGTCGCCGGGCCGACAATGAGCAGTTCTTC. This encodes CASRRADNEQFF.

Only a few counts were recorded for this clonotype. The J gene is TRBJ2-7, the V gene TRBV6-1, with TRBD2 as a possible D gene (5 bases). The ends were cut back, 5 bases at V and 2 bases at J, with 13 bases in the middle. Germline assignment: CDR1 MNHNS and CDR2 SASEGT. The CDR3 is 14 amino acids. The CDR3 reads CASSIGGAPYEQYF. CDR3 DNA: TGTGCCAGCAGTATTGGAGGCGCCCCCTACGAGCAGTACTTC.

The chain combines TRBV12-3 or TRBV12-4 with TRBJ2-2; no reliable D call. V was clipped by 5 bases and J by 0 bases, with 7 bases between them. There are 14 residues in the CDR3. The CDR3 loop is CASSPVTNTGELFF. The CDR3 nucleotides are TGTGCCAGCAGTCCCGTAACGAACACCGGGGAGCTGTTTTTT.